The clone carrying this T cell receptor (beta chain) was seen many times. Preparation of the unsorted libraries drew on 2 million PBMCs stored at -80 C. Each CDR3 protein gets one entry after TCRdb re-called the 5' RACE reads with MiXCR. This sample yields 120,000 or so distinct CDR3 sequences, of which approximately 3.2% are seen a single time; 1% to 1.5% belongs to the top ten. The sample originates from a study of neurological immune-mediated disorders. V lost 3 bases and J lost 10, with 15 bases in between. This CDR3 comprises 13 residues. Sequencing used PBMCs. This sequence joins TRBV12-3 or TRBV12-4 and TRBJ2-5, with D perhaps matching TRBD1 or TRBD2 (5 bases each). This sequence originates from a woman between 25 and 40 years old with multiple sclerosis. CDR3 amino acids: CASSFHRMGDQYF. CDR3 DNA sequence: TGTGCCAGCAGTTTTCATCGGATGGGGGACCAGTACTTC.